Below, 27 T cell receptor beta chains from the same sample are listed, as sequenced in a study of T cell repertoires in MIS-A myocarditis. Clones were sequenced by immunoSEQ multiplex PCR, and TCRdb holds only the in-frame ones, with some missing. Of 10,000 to 13,000 clones listed, approximately 83% are singletons. Sequencing input: right ventricle heart tissue obtained at autopsy. These receptors all stem from a man aged 18 to 30 with fulminant myocarditis from multisystem inflammatory syndrome in adults (MIS-A) after COVID-19.

The chain is built from TRBV27 and TRBJ2-5; D may be TRBD1 (6 bases). The CDR3 totals 15 residues. Trimming left V 6 bases short and J 2 bases short, with 16 bases between. CDR1 is MNHEY, CDR2 SMNVEV, per germline (reference sequence). CDR3 DNA: TGTGCCAGCAGACGTGGGACACCGCGACAAGAGACCCAGTACTTC. Translating it yields CASRRGTPRQETQYF.

This chain joins TRBV10-3 and TRBJ1-5; 8 bases fit TRBD1. The CDR3 is 14 amino acids. Germline V CDR1 and CDR2: ENHRY, SYGVKD. Trimming at V came to 5 bases and at J to 4 bases, leaving 4 bases not matched to a gene. For the CDR3, the DNA is TGTGCCATCAGTAAGGACAGGGAAAATCAGCCCCAGCATTTT. Its translation is CAISKDRENQPQHF.

The V call is TRBV15, the J call TRBJ1-6; 8 bases match TRBD1. CDR1 is LNHNV, CDR2 YYDKDF, per germline (reference sequence). This CDR3 spans 15 amino acids. The J segment lost 7 bases and the V segment lost 3 bases, leaving 5 bases of the junction unmatched. The CDR3 DNA reads TGTGCCACCAGCAGGGACAGGGTAAACAATTCACCCCTCCACTTT. This codes for CATSRDRVNNSPLHF.

This chain uses TRBV6-6 with TRBJ1-5; D is uncertain. V was shortened by 4 bases and J by 1 base, with 11 bases between the two germline ends. This CDR3 has 15 amino acids. Germline CDR1 reads MNHNY; CDR2 reads SVGAGI (reference sequence). CDR3: CASSSSVGSNQPQHF. The CDR3 DNA reads as TGTGCCAGCAGTTCCTCCGTGGGGAGCAATCAGCCCCAGCATTTT.

The chain recombines TRBV28 with TRBJ1-4, with D uncertain. CDR1 MDHEN and CDR2 SYDVKM come from the germline V gene. V was cut by 3 bases and J by 8 bases, with 13 bases left in between. CDR3 length: 14 residues. This CDR3 is CASSFSRGLEKLFF. CDR3 DNA sequence: TGTGCCAGCAGTTTCTCAAGAGGGCTCGAAAAACTGTTTTTT.

This clone showed up just a few times. The V call is TRBV6-5, the J call TRBJ1-2; D unresolved. Germline V gives CDR1 MNHEY, CDR2 SVGAGI. V was clipped by 6 bases and J by 0 bases, with 14 bases between them. The CDR3 totals 15 residues. The CDR3 here is CASRLVREANYGYTF. CDR3 sequence (DNA): TGTGCCAGCAGATTGGTACGGGAAGCTAACTATGGCTACACCTTC.

With respect to this clone: The same CDR3 is also encoded by other DNA sequences in this sample. This rearrangement joins TRBV3-1 (or the pseudogene TRBV3-2) to TRBJ2-7; D is possibly TRBD1 or TRBD2 (5 bases each). The CDR3 runs 11 residues. Trimming cost V 5 bases and J 6 bases, with 8 bases left between them. The germline V gene has CDR1 LGHDT and CDR2 YNNKEL (reference sequence). For the CDR3, the DNA is TGTGCCAGCAGCGAAGGGACCGAGCAGTACTTC. It is translated as CASSEGTEQYF.

The chain is built from TRBV24-1 and TRBJ2-3; D unresolved. Germline loops: CDR1 KGHDR, CDR2 SFDVKD. Trimming pared 5 bases from V and 1 base from J, leaving 6 bases between. CDR3 size: 13 residues. CDR3 DNA: TGTGCCACCAGTGTTGAGGGCACAGATACGCAGTATTTT. Protein sequence: CATSVEGTDTQYF.

V and J are TRBV5-1 and TRBJ2-2, with 8 bases that match TRBD1. The germline V gene encodes CDR1 SGHRS and CDR2 YFSETQ. The CDR3 length is 18 residues. Unmatched junction bases numbered 15, after V lost 6 bases and J lost 2 bases. The CDR3 region is CASTPPPETGENTGELFF. The CDR3 nucleotides read TGCGCCAGCACTCCACCCCCAGAGACAGGGGAAAACACCGGGGAGCTGTTTTTT.

This clone was found a few times. CDR3 in amino acids: CASSPSGGPGAQYF. CDR3 sequence (DNA): TGTGCCAGCAGCCCTAGCGGGGGCCCAGGGGCGCAGTACTTC. This chain uses TRBV5-4 with TRBJ2-7, with 10 bases matching TRBD2. Germline V gives CDR1 SGHNT, CDR2 YYREEE (reference sequence). Trimming cost V 4 bases and J 9 bases; bases outside gene matches: 10. This CDR3 is built from 14 residues.

The V and J genes are TRBV30 and TRBJ1-3; weak D call: TRBD1 (5 bases). This CDR3 contains 14 residues. Trimming removed 1 base from V and 4 bases from J, with 11 bases in between. CDR1 is GTSNPN and CDR2 is SVGIG in the germline V gene (reference sequence). As DNA, the CDR3 is TGTGCCTGGAGTGAGCCCGGGGCAGGAAACACCATATATTTT. Amino acids: CAWSEPGAGNTIYF. The full variable domain, its missing parts supplied by reference TRBV30 and TRBJ1-3, is SQTIHQWPATLVQPVGSPLSLECTVEGTSNPNLYWYRQAAGRGLQLLFYSVGIGQISSEVPQNLSASRPQDRQFILSSKKLLLSDSGFYLCAWSEPGAGNTIYFGEGSWLTVV.

The CDR3, as DNA: TGTGCCAGCAGCGACGAAGGGGAGGGTCTCAATCAGCCCCAGCATTTT. Amino acids: CASSDEGEGLNQPQHF. This sequence joins TRBV7-9 and TRBJ1-5, with D possibly matching TRBD1 (5 bases). From germline, CDR1 is SEHNR and CDR2 FQNEAQ (reference sequence). Trimming removed 5 bases from V and 3 bases from J, with 17 bases in between. This CDR3 has 16 residues.

The rearrangement uses TRBV5-4 and TRBJ2-7, with unresolved D. Trimming took off 3 bases at V and 0 bases at J, with 7 bases between the two ends. Per germline, CDR1 SGHNT and CDR2 YYREEE (reference sequence). The CDR3 sequence is 13 residues long. The CDR3 region has the DNA TGTGCCAGCAGCTCACCGGCCTCCTACGAGCAGTACTTC. Translation gives CASSSPASYEQYF. Full variable domain (outside the CDR3, taken from reference TRBV5-4 and TRBJ2-7): ETGVTQSPTHLIKTRGQQVTLRCSSQSGHNTVSWYQQALGQGPQFIFQYYREEENGRGNFPPRFSGLQFPNYSSELNVNALELDDSALYLCASSSPASYEQYFGPGTRLTVT.

The chain is built from TRBV7-2 and TRBJ2-7, with D possibly being TRBD1 (5 bases). The V end was cut by 5 bases, the J end by 4 bases, with 21 bases between. Per germline, CDR1 SGHTA and CDR2 FQGNSA. This CDR3 has 16 residues. The CDR3: CASSISSRSRVYEQYF. Written as DNA, the CDR3 is TGTGCCAGCAGCATATCATCTAGGAGCAGGGTGTACGAGCAGTACTTC.

The chain carries TRBV30 and TRBJ1-1, with 11 bases matching TRBD1. This CDR3 has 13 residues. Per germline, CDR1 GTSNPN and CDR2 SVGIG (reference sequence). J was trimmed by 8 bases and V by 5 bases; bases with no gene match: 7. As DNA, the CDR3 is TGTGCCTGGGTACGGGACAGGGGGGGGGAAGCTTTCTTT. Amino acids: CAWVRDRGGEAFF.

CDR3 amino acids: CACRRWGSGELFF. DNA for the CDR3: TGTGCCTGTAGGCGGTGGGGCTCCGGGGAGCTGTTTTTT. The J gene is TRBJ2-2, the V gene TRBV30; D possibly corresponds to TRBD1 (5 bases). Germline loops: CDR1 GTSNPN, CDR2 SVGIG (reference sequence). The CDR3 consists of 13 residues. The germline V and J ends were trimmed by 6 bases and 6 bases, with 14 bases remaining between them.

The chain combines TRBV11-3 with TRBJ2-1, with D uncertain. The CDR3 covers 12 residues. Trimming removed 5 bases at V and 5 bases at J, with 7 bases between. Looked up from germline, CDR1 is SGHNT and CDR2 is YENEEA. The CDR3 region has the DNA TGTGCCAGCAGCCCCAGCCACAATGAGCAGTTCTTC. Encoded protein: CASSPSHNEQFF.

There are a few counts of this clone. The chain is built from TRBV9 and TRBJ1-1; D is unclear. Looked up from germline, CDR1 is SGDLS and CDR2 is YYNGEE. Trimming removed 3 bases at V and 6 bases at J, with 18 bases between. CDR3 length: 15 amino acids. CDR3 in amino acids: CASSAIDSVYAEAFF. The CDR3 DNA reads as TGTGCCAGCAGCGCGATAGATTCAGTGTACGCTGAAGCTTTCTTT.

This clone was seen only once. This chain links TRBV7-2 with TRBJ1-2; D uncertain. Germline V gene lookup returns CDR1 SGHTA and CDR2 FQGNSA. The CDR3 spans 13 residues. Trimming took 1 base from V and 5 from J, leaving 8 bases between them. CDR3 region: CASSLVTAYGYTF. For the CDR3, the DNA is TGTGCCAGCAGCTTAGTCACAGCATATGGCTACACCTTC.

The chain carries TRBV19 and TRBJ1-2; D is ambiguous. V was trimmed by 10 bases and J by 0 bases, leaving 12 bases between them. Germline CDR1 and CDR2: LNHDA and SQIVND (reference sequence). There are 13 residues in the CDR3. DNA for the CDR3: TGTGCCACCCTCCGCTTTGCTAACTATGGCTACACCTTC. This translates into CATLRFANYGYTF.

The chain links TRBV20-1 to TRBJ2-1, with D uncertain. The germline V and J ends were trimmed by 6 bases and 9 bases, with 12 bases remaining between them. The germline CDR1 and CDR2 sequences are DFQATT and SNEGSKA (reference sequence). This CDR3 comprises 11 residues. In DNA, the CDR3 is TGCAGTGCCGTCGGCTTTGGTGAGCAGTTCTTC. It translates to CSAVGFGEQFF.

The chain combines TRBV5-4 with TRBJ2-3; a possible D gene is TRBD2 (6 bases). The germline V and J ends were trimmed by 3 bases and 1 base, with 15 bases remaining between them. The CDR3 totals 16 residues. Germline lookup yields CDR1 SGHNT and CDR2 YYREEE (reference sequence). The CDR3 DNA sequence: TGTGCCAGCAGCTCCGGAGTTCCGGGAGGCACAGATACGCAGTATTTT. Translating it yields CASSSGVPGGTDTQYF.

The V call is TRBV10-3, the J call TRBJ2-3, with 12 positions matching TRBD2. The CDR3 consists of 15 residues. V dropped 6 bases and J dropped 7; count of bases not matched to a gene: 8. Germline CDR1 and CDR2: ENHRY and SYGVKD. CDR3 DNA sequence: TGTGCCATCAGAGGACTAGCGGGAAACGAAAATACGCAGTATTTT. It specifies CAIRGLAGNENTQYF.

The chain employs TRBV13 and TRBJ2-1; D assignment may be TRBD1 or TRBD2 (5 bases each). Germline CDR1 PRHDT, CDR2 FYEKMQ (reference sequence). Trimming left V 1 base short and J 6 bases short, with 13 bases between. CDR3 length equals 15 residues. In DNA, the CDR3 is TGTGCCAGCAGCTTAGAGTGGGGGTCAATCAATGAGCAGTTCTTC. Translated: CASSLEWGSINEQFF.

The rearrangement links TRBV28 to TRBJ2-2, with 9 bases identical to TRBD1. From germline, CDR1 is MDHEN and CDR2 SYDVKM. V shed 6 bases, J shed 6 bases, and the junction held 8 bases outside the gene matches. This CDR3 spans 15 amino acids. CDR3 coding DNA: TGTGCCAGCAGCTTCGGACAGGGGAAGGCCGGGGAGCTGTTTTTT. It encodes CASSFGQGKAGELFF. Combining the CDR3 with reference TRBV28 and TRBJ2-2 gives the whole variable domain DVKVTQSSRYLVKRTGEKVFLECVQDMDHENMFWYRQDPGLGLRLIYFSYDVKMKEKGDIPEGYSVSREKKERFSLILESASTNQTSMYLCASSFGQGKAGELFFGEGSRLTVL.

The chain recombines TRBV6-6 with TRBJ1-6; D not resolved. Germline V gene sequence: CDR1 MNHNY, CDR2 SVGAGI (reference sequence). The CDR3 sequence is 13 residues long. V shed 5 bases and J shed 7 bases, with 9 bases lying between them. The CDR3 is CASSRAQNSPLHF. For the CDR3, the DNA is TGTGCCAGCAGTCGGGCCCAAAATTCACCCCTCCACTTT.

The chain carries TRBV30 and TRBJ1-2; tentatively, D is TRBD1 (5 bases). CDR3 length: 17 amino acids. The V end was cut by 4 bases, the J end by 6 bases, with 27 bases between. Germline V CDR1 and CDR2: GTSNPN, SVGIG (reference sequence). The CDR3 DNA reads TGTGCCTGGACCGAAGGCGGTGGTCAGGGAAGGATCAATGGCTACACCTTC. Amino acids: CAWTEGGGQGRINGYTF.